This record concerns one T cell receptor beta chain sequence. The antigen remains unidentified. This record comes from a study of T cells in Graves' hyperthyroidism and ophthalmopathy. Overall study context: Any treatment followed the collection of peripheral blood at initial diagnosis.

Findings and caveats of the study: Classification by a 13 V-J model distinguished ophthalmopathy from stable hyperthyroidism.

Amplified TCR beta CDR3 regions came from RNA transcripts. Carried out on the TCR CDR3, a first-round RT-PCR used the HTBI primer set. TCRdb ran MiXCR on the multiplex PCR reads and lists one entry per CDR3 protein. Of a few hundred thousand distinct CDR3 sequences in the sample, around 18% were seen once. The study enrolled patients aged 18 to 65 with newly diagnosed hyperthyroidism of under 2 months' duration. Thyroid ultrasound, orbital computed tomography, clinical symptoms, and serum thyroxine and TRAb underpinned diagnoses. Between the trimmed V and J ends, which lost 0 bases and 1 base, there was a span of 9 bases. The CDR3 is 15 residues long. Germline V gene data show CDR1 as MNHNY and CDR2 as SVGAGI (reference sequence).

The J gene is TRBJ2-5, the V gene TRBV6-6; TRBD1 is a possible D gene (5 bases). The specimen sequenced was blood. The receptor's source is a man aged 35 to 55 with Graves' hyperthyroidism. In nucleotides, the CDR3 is TGTGCCAGCAGTTACTCGAAGGGGCTCCAAGAGACCCAGTACTTC. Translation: CASSYSKGLQETQYF.